This T cell receptor (beta chain) was profiled in a study of identical twins. Whole-study results and caveats: Conclusions relied on cross-sectional statistical analysis, not following the same donors.

With template switching, a universal primer site was added, and the cDNA carried unique molecular identifiers. TCRdb recomputed calls from the 5' RACE reads with MiXCR, one row per CDR3 protein. The sample holds roughly 1,500,000 distinct CDR3 sequences, 32% seen once. Among all donors, each was a healthy Caucasian. Deletions cut 1 base from V and 4 bases from J, with 13 bases between. The CDR3 totals 15 residues. The germline gives CDR1 MNHEY, CDR2 SMNVEV (reference sequence). In regard to this clonotype: The antigen is undetermined.

This clonotype was sampled from a newborn girl in good health. The source material was cord blood. V gene TRBV27 combines with J gene TRBJ2-5; D unresolved. The CDR3 region has the DNA TGTGCCAGCAGTTTATTTGGAAGTACCGTAGAGACCCAGTACTTC. Its protein product is CASSLFGSTVETQYF.